This T cell receptor beta chain was recovered during a study of T cell repertoires in cytomegalovirus infection. Study-wide context: From public TCR beta signatures came an indication of both CMV infection and matching HLA type. Study-level points and caveats: HLA-C-restricted, CMV-specific TCR beta clonotypes were dominant ex vivo. Cumulated frequencies of public TCR beta families served to identify carriers of CMV plus the relevant HLA.

CDR3 size: 14 residues. MiXCR, applied by TCRdb to the reads, yields one record per CDR3 protein. The sample comprises about half a million distinct CDR3 sequences, approximately 46% of which are singletons, and roughly two fifths rests with the top ten. As concerns this clonotype: Its antigen is not identified. The junction and the germline gene differ at one end; a read error may be behind it.

The sequencing here drew on cultured PBMCs, taken from culture after CMV antigen stimulation. This chain uses TRBV5-3 with TRBJ1-2; D gene unclear. TRBV5-3 is placed among ORFs of uncertain function. The TCR sequence derives from a human donor in good health (CMV status not recorded). Some clones in this sample may be carry-over from other donors' samples. This CDR3 is CASSLKGSSYGYTF. The CDR3 nucleotides read TGTGCCAGCAGCTTGAAAGGGAGCTCCTATGGCTACACCTTC.